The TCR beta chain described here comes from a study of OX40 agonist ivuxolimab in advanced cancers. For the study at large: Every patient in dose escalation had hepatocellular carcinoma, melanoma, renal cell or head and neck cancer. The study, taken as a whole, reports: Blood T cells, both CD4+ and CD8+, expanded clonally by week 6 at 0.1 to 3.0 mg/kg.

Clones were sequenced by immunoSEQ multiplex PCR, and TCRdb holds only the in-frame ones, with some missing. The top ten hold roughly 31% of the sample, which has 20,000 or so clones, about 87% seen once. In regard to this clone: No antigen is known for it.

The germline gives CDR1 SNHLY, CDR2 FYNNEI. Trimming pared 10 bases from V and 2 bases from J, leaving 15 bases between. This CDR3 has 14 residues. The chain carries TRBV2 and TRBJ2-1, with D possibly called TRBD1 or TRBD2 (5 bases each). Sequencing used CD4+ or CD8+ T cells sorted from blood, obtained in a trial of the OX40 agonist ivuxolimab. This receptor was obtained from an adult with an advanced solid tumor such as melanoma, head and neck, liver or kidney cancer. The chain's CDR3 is CANLRDRTYNEQFF. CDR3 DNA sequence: TGTGCCAATCTCCGGGACCGAACCTACAATGAGCAGTTCTTC.